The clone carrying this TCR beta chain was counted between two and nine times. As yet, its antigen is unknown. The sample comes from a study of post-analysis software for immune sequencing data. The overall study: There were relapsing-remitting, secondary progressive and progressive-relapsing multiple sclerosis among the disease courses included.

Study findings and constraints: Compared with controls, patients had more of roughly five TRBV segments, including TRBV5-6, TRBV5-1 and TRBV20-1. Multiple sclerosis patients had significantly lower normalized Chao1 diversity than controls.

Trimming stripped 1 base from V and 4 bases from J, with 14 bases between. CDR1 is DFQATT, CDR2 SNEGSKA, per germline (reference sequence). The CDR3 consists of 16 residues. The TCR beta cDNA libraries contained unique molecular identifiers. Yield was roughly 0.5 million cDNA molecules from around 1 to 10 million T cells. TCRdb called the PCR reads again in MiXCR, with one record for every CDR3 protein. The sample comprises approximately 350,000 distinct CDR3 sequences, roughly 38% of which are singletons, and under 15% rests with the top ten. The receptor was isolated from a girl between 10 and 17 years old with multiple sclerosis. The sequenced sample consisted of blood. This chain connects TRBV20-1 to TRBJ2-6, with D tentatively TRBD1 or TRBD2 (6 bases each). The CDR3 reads CSARARGGLGANVLTF. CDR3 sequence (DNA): TGCAGTGCTAGAGCCAGGGGAGGACTGGGGGCCAACGTCCTGACTTTC.